A single sample gave rise to the 13 T cell receptor beta chains below, sequenced in a study of shared clonotypes between healthy human individuals. Here immunoSEQ multiplex PCR was the method, and the copy in TCRdb shows in-frame clones only, minus some. The sample lists about 450,000 clones, 79% occurring once. The sample consisted of PBMCs. These receptors all stem from a woman in her 40s in good health. Some clones in this sample may be carry-over from other donors' samples.

This clone was counted a few times. The chain couples TRBV5-6 to TRBJ1-1; D is unclear. The germline gives CDR1 SGHDT, CDR2 YYEEEE. V was pared by 0 bases and J by 2 bases, with 11 bases between. The CDR3 length is 15 residues. DNA for the CDR3: TGTGCCAGCAGCTTGGGGCCGCGGGTAAACACTGAAGCTTTCTTT. The encoded protein is CASSLGPRVNTEAFF. Variable domain in full (rest from reference TRBV5-6 and TRBJ1-1): DAGVTQSPTHLIKTRGQQVTLRCSPKSGHDTVSWYQQALGQGPQFIFQYYEEEERQRGNFPDRFSGHQFPNYSSELNVNALLLGDSALYLCASSLGPRVNTEAFFGQGTRLTVV.

The genes are TRBV2 and TRBJ2-1, with TRBD2 matching over 12 bases. J lost 9 bases, V lost 3 bases, and 9 bases had no gene match. Germline V gene lookup returns CDR1 SNHLY and CDR2 FYNNEI. The CDR3 is 16 amino acids. The CDR3 bases are TGTGCCAGCAGTGACAGACTAGCGGGAGCCCGGGGTGAGCAGTTCTTC. Amino acids: CASSDRLAGARGEQFF.

The V gene is TRBV28, the J gene TRBJ1-2; TRBD1 aligns across 8 bases. Trimming at V came to 5 bases and at J to 4 bases, leaving 9 bases not matched to a gene. CDR3 length: 15 residues. CDR1 is MDHEN, CDR2 SYDVKM, per germline. DNA of the CDR3: TGTGCCAGCAGTGGAGCTCGGACAGGGTTCTATGGCTACACCTTC. Amino acids: CASSGARTGFYGYTF.

The chain has TRBV30 and TRBJ2-7; 8 bases fit TRBD2. There are 12 residues in the CDR3. The ends lost 0 bases at V and 9 bases at J; junction bases unmatched: 4. Germline V gives CDR1 GTSNPN, CDR2 SVGIG (reference sequence). The CDR3 is CAWSVRSGVQYF. The DNA of the CDR3 is TGTGCCTGGAGTGTACGTAGCGGGGTGCAGTACTTC.

This chain connects TRBV4-2 to TRBJ2-1; unclear D gene. The V gene's germline CDR1 is LGHNA and CDR2 YNFKEQ. The CDR3 is 14 residues long. Trimming pared 0 bases from V and 5 bases from J, leaving 8 bases between. The CDR3 loop is CASSQETVDNEQFF. CDR3 in DNA: TGTGCCAGCAGCCAAGAGACTGTGGACAATGAGCAGTTCTTC.

This clone was recorded only once. This likely stems from a read error, as it lies one base from a far larger clone. The sample has other DNA sequences that encode this CDR3 too. The genes are TRBV29-1 and TRBJ2-2, with TRBD2 identical over 7 bases. CDR3 length: 14 amino acids. V shed 7 bases and J 3 bases; nucleotides not matched to a gene: 8. Germline V CDR1 and CDR2: SQVTM, ANQGSEA. CDR3 sequence: CSAGRGGDTGELFF. The CDR3 DNA reads TGCAGCGCTGGACGGGGAGGGGACACCGGGGAGCTGTTTTTT.

This chain uses TRBV5-1 with TRBJ1-5; D uncertain. V dropped 0 bases and J dropped 7 bases, with 14 bases sitting between them. Germline V gene lookup returns CDR1 SGHRS and CDR2 YFSETQ. This CDR3 region has 15 residues. The CDR3 bases are TGCGCCAGCAGCTTGGGAGACGGACCGGTGCAGCCCCAGCATTTT. Protein: CASSLGDGPVQPQHF.

The chain combines TRBV2 with TRBJ2-1; TRBD2 matches at 12 bases. The V segment lost 1 base and the J segment 9 bases; nucleotides outside the gene matches: 7. Germline V gene sequence: CDR1 SNHLY, CDR2 FYNNEI. This CDR3 is 16 amino acids long. The CDR3 nucleotides read TGTGCCAGCAGTGAAGGGACTAGCGGGGCACGGAGTGAGCAGTTCTTC. Translation gives CASSEGTSGARSEQFF.

The chain has TRBV11-2 and TRBJ1-2, with D perhaps TRBD1 (6 bases). In germline, CDR1 is SGHAT, CDR2 FQNNGV. V lost 6 bases and J lost 2, with 13 bases in between. The CDR3 has 14 residues. CDR3 in amino acids: CASRTGTQNYGYTF. CDR3 in DNA: TGTGCCAGCAGAACCGGGACACAGAACTATGGCTACACCTTC.

The rearrangement links TRBV5-1 to TRBJ2-7; 8 bases line up with TRBD1. There are 16 residues in the CDR3. The germline gives CDR1 SGHRS, CDR2 YFSETQ. The junction had 10 bases not matched to a gene; V was cut back by 4 bases and J by 1 base. Here the CDR3 DNA reads TGCGCCAGCAGCACCGCGGAGACAGGGGTTTCCTACGAGCAGTACTTC. It codes for CASSTAETGVSYEQYF.

The V gene is TRBV19, the J gene TRBJ2-6, with 10 bases lining up with TRBD1. Germline V CDR1 and CDR2: LNHDA, SQIVND (reference sequence). CDR3 length: 19 residues. Trimming took 1 base from V and 4 from J; bases not matched to a gene: 10. CDR3 coding DNA: TGTGCCAGTAGTATAGCTGGGACAGGGGCTAGTAGAGGGGCCAACGTCCTGACTTTC. Its translation is CASSIAGTGASRGANVLTF.

The chain couples TRBV29-1 to TRBJ2-7, with D possibly being TRBD1 (6 bases). CDR3 length: 11 residues. CDR1 and CDR2 (germline): SQVTM, ANQGSEA. V lost 6 bases and J lost 6, with 12 bases in between. This chain's CDR3 is CSVPQGLEQYF. The CDR3 DNA reads as TGCAGCGTCCCCCAGGGGCTCGAGCAGTACTTC.

This chain uses TRBV5-5 with TRBJ1-4; D unclear. Deletions cut 1 base from V and 8 bases from J, with 9 bases between. CDR3 length: 13 amino acids. Germline CDR1 SGHKS, CDR2 YYEKEE (reference sequence). CDR3 bases: TGTGCCAGCAGCTTGACCATGAGGGAAAAACTGTTTTTT. Its translation is CASSLTMREKLFF.